This T cell receptor beta chain was sequenced for a study of blood T cell repertoires in COVID-19. The germline CDR1 and CDR2 sequences are MNHEY and SVGAGI. J lost 6 bases, V lost 5 bases, and 8 bases had no gene match. This CDR3 is built from 15 residues. This clone was seen only once. TCRdb keeps only in-frame clones here, not all; method: immunoSEQ multiplex PCR. Of approximately 200,000 clones listed, 86% are singletons. The receptor comes from a woman between 25 and 40 years old who had recovered from COVID-19. The source material was PBMCs or T cells enriched from blood (not recorded which). The V gene is TRBV6-5, the J gene TRBJ1-4; 8 positions match TRBD1. This CDR3 is CASSRQGAKDEKLFF. The CDR3 DNA sequence: TGTGCCAGCAGTAGGCAGGGGGCGAAGGATGAAAAACTGTTTTTT.